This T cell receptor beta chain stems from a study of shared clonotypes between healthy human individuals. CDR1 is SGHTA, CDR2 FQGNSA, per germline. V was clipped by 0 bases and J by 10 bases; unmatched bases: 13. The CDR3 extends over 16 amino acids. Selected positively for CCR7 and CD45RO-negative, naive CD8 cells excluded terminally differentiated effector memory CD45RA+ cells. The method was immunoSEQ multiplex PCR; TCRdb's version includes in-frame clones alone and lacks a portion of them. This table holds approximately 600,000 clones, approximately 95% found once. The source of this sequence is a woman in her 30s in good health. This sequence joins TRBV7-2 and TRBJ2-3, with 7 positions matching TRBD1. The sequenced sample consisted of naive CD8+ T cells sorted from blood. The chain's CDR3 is CASSLATGANLFSQYF. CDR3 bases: TGTGCCAGCAGCTTAGCCACAGGGGCCAACCTCTTTTCGCAGTATTTT.